The 11 T cell receptor beta chains reported below all come from one sample, sequenced in a study of beta chain features in type 1 diabetes. The whole isolated RNA underwent reverse transcription, so sequencing captured expressed TCRB transcripts. Using immunoSEQ multiplex PCR, the repertoire was profiled, and TCRdb retains in-frame clones only, with some absent. The sample yields a few hundred thousand clones, around 15% seen once. Sequencing was done on a sample of naive CD4+ T cells from blood. The receptors here all came from a woman in her late teens or twenties in good health.

The table lists this clone with a few counts. The CDR3 DNA reads TGTGCCAGCAGCCCAAGGAGCACTAGCTCCTACAATGAGCAGTTCTTC. Translation: CASSPRSTSSYNEQFF. This chain links TRBV7-6 with TRBJ2-1; a weak D match, TRBD2 (5 bases). The germline V gene has CDR1 SGHVS and CDR2 FNYEAQ. The CDR3 spans 16 residues. Trimming stripped 5 bases from V and 0 bases from J, with 14 bases between.

This sequence joins TRBV25-1 and TRBJ2-5, with 7 bases matching TRBD2. The V segment lost 2 bases and the J segment 4 bases; nucleotides outside the gene matches: 7. The CDR3 is 15 residues long. Germline CDR1 reads MGHDK; CDR2 reads SYGVNS. CDR3 in amino acids: CASSELGLGVETQYF. The CDR3 coding sequence is TGTGCCAGCAGTGAACTCGGACTAGGGGTAGAGACCCAGTACTTC.

This clone was seen a few times. This chain connects TRBV2 to TRBJ2-3, with D possibly matching TRBD2 (6 bases). The germline gives CDR1 SNHLY, CDR2 FYNNEI. V was pared by 4 bases and J by 2 bases, with 13 bases between. The CDR3 contains 15 residues. In DNA, the CDR3 is TGTGCCAGCAGTGTTAGACGGGGGAACACAGATACGCAGTATTTT. It translates to CASSVRRGNTDTQYF.

This clone was recorded only once. The CDR3 is CAITRTGGETQYF. As DNA, the CDR3 is TGTGCCATCACACGGACAGGGGGAGAGACCCAGTACTTC. This chain joins TRBV10-3 and TRBJ2-5, with TRBD1 matching 10 bases. The ends lost 7 bases at V and 4 bases at J; junction bases unmatched: 3. This CDR3 is built from 13 residues. CDR1 and CDR2 from the germline V gene are ENHRY and SYGVKD.

The rearrangement joins TRBV29-1 to TRBJ1-2, with a possible D match to TRBD1 (5 bases). Germline CDR1 is SQVTM and CDR2 is ANQGSEA. V lost 3 bases and J lost 4, with 9 bases in between. This CDR3 has 12 residues. Written as DNA, the CDR3 is TGCAGCGTTGATGGGGCTATCTATGGCTACACCTTC. Its protein product is CSVDGAIYGYTF.

In its sample, this clone was seen a few times. The genes are TRBV6-5 and TRBJ2-3; D unclear. Germline lookup yields CDR1 MNHEY and CDR2 SVGAGI. V lost 4 bases and J 5 bases, leaving 10 bases between the germline ends. The CDR3 extends over 13 amino acids. The CDR3 coding sequence is TGTGCCAGCAGTTCCTCGGTACAAGATACGCAGTATTTT. It yields the protein CASSSSVQDTQYF.

This clone came up a few times. The chain has TRBV15 and TRBJ1-2; D is ambiguous. The germline CDR1 and CDR2 sequences are LNHNV and YYDKDF (reference sequence). V gave up 3 bases and J gave up 0 bases, with 11 bases separating them. The CDR3 covers 15 residues. In DNA form, the CDR3 reads TGTGCCACCAGCAGCCCTACCCGGGCTAACTATGGCTACACCTTC. Translation: CATSSPTRANYGYTF.

V usage is TRBV7-9 and J usage is TRBJ2-5; 7 positions match TRBD2. V shed 5 bases and J 8 bases; nucleotides not matched to a gene: 5. CDR1 SEHNR and CDR2 FQNEAQ come from the germline V gene (reference sequence). This CDR3 has 12 residues. The CDR3 loop is CASSPPGGTQYF. CDR3 nucleotide sequence: TGTGCCAGCAGCCCCCCGGGAGGTACCCAGTACTTC.

This clone showed up just a few times. This sequence joins TRBV9 and TRBJ2-1; D might be TRBD2 (6 bases). Germline V CDR1 and CDR2: SGDLS, YYNGEE. Trimming pared 0 bases from V and 5 bases from J, leaving 9 bases between. The CDR3 runs to 14 residues. The CDR3 nucleotides are TGTGCCAGCAGCGTAGTAGCGGAGAACAATGAGCAGTTCTTC. Translated, it gives CASSVVAENNEQFF.

J is TRBJ2-1 and V is TRBV5-1; TRBD2 matches at 11 bases. V lost 2 bases to trimming and J lost 5 bases; unmatched junction nucleotides: 3. The CDR3 is 15 residues long. Germline V gene lookup returns CDR1 SGHRS and CDR2 YFSETQ. The CDR3 coding sequence is TGCGCCAGCAGCTTTGGGACTAGCGGAGACAATGAGCAGTTCTTC. Translating gives CASSFGTSGDNEQFF.

This clone was picked up a small number of times. The genes are TRBV10-3 and TRBJ1-2; tentatively, D is TRBD1 (5 bases). In germline, CDR1 is ENHRY, CDR2 SYGVKD. The CDR3 sequence is 12 residues long. V shed 6 bases and J shed 6 bases, with 11 bases lying between them. CDR3 sequence reads: CAISTGTHGYTF. The DNA of the CDR3 is TGTGCCATCAGCACCGGGACTCATGGCTACACCTTC.